The 10 T cell receptor beta chains presented below share a single source sample, sequenced in a study of blood T cell repertoires in COVID-19. Sequencing was performed with immunoSEQ multiplex PCR; in TCRdb, only in-frame clones are kept and a portion is missing. Here the sample spans around 390,000 clones, approximately 90% being singletons. Sequences were obtained from PBMCs or T cells enriched from blood (not recorded which). The receptor source for this set is a woman between 45 and 65 years old who had recovered from COVID-19.

This chain connects TRBV4-1 to TRBJ2-3; maybe TRBD1 (5 bases). V lost 0 bases and J lost 5, with 12 bases in between. CDR3 size: 15 residues. Germline assignment: CDR1 MGHRA and CDR2 YSYEKL. The CDR3 spells CASSQDRVLGDTQYF. The CDR3 coding sequence is TGCGCCAGCAGCCAAGACAGGGTCCTTGGAGATACGCAGTATTTT.

This clone appeared a single time. The chain uses TRBV9 and TRBJ2-1; TRBD2 aligns across 11 bases. This CDR3 spans 15 amino acids. The V segment lost 0 bases and the J segment 7 bases; nucleotides outside the gene matches: 3. Germline values: CDR1 SGDLS, CDR2 YYNGEE. The CDR3 DNA sequence: TGTGCCAGCAGCGTAGTAGCGGGGGGGATTAATGAGCAGTTCTTC. Protein: CASSVVAGGINEQFF.

This sequence joins TRBV3-1 (or the pseudogene TRBV3-2) and TRBJ2-7; a possible D gene is TRBD2 (6 bases). In germline, CDR1 is LGHDT, CDR2 YNNKEL (reference sequence). Trimming took 7 bases from V and 2 from J, leaving 12 bases between them. The CDR3 covers 13 residues. As DNA, the CDR3 is TGTGCCAGCACCTCCTCGGGGGCCTACGAGCAGTACTTC. It is translated as CASTSSGAYEQYF.

This clone was counted once. The chain uses TRBV2 and TRBJ2-7; D is possibly TRBD1 (5 bases). Trimming removed 4 bases from V and 7 bases from J, with 17 bases in between. The CDR3 consists of 14 residues. The germline V gene has CDR1 SNHLY and CDR2 FYNNEI. This CDR3 is CASSGDRTLREQYF. CDR3 in DNA: TGTGCCAGCAGTGGAGACAGAACGCTACGGGAGCAGTACTTC.

V and J are TRBV7-2 and TRBJ2-1; 7 bases line up with TRBD2. The germline gives CDR1 SGHTA, CDR2 FQGNSA. V trimming: 5 bases; J trimming: 4 bases; junction bases outside the gene matches: 14. The CDR3 has 17 amino acids. The CDR3 loop is CASSEEDWASGYNEQFF. In nucleotides, the CDR3 is TGTGCCAGCAGCGAAGAAGACTGGGCTAGCGGATACAATGAGCAGTTCTTC. Drawing the rest from reference TRBV7-2 and TRBJ2-1, the complete variable domain is GAGVSQSPSNKVTEKGKDVELRCDPISGHTALYWYRQSLGQGLEFLIYFQGNSAPDKSGLPSDRFSAERTGGSVSTLTIQRTQQEDSAVYLCASSEEDWASGYNEQFFGPGTRLTVL.

Here the CDR3 DNA reads TGTGCCAGCAGCTTAAGGTTCATCGGGGGAAGAGGAAACACCATATATTTT. It encodes CASSLRFIGGRGNTIYF. The J gene is TRBJ1-3, the V gene TRBV7-2; TRBD1 might be the D (5 bases). Trimming stripped 2 bases from V and 4 bases from J, with 18 bases between. There are 17 residues in the CDR3. CDR1 is SGHTA, CDR2 FQGNSA, per germline.

V usage is TRBV9 and J usage is TRBJ1-3; unclear D gene. V was clipped by 0 bases and J by 1 base, with 8 bases between them. Germline CDR1 SGDLS, CDR2 YYNGEE. The CDR3 is 15 amino acids. CDR3 residues: CASSVGEISGNTIYF. The CDR3 DNA sequence: TGTGCCAGCAGCGTAGGGGAGATATCTGGAAACACCATATATTTT. Complete variable domain (other parts from reference TRBV9 and TRBJ1-3): DSGVTQTPKHLITATGQRVTLRCSPRSGDLSVYWYQQSLDQGLQFLIQYYNGEERAKGNILERFSAQQFPDLHSELNLSSLELGDSALYFCASSVGEISGNTIYFGEGSWLTVV.

The V gene is TRBV7-2, the J gene TRBJ1-2; D not certain. The length of the CDR3 is 13 residues. Per germline, CDR1 SGHTA and CDR2 FQGNSA. The V end was cut by 5 bases, the J end by 4 bases, with 11 bases between. CDR3 in amino acids: CASSVGPFYGYTF. CDR3 in DNA: TGTGCCAGCAGCGTGGGCCCCTTCTATGGCTACACCTTC. Variable domain in full (rest from reference TRBV7-2 and TRBJ1-2): GAGVSQSPSNKVTEKGKDVELRCDPISGHTALYWYRQSLGQGLEFLIYFQGNSAPDKSGLPSDRFSAERTGGSVSTLTIQRTQQEDSAVYLCASSVGPFYGYTFGSGTRLTVV.

The chain links TRBV19 to TRBJ1-2; a weak D match, TRBD1 (5 bases). V gave up 0 bases and J gave up 6 bases, with 11 bases separating them. Germline-derived CDR1 and CDR2 are LNHDA and SQIVND (reference sequence). The CDR3 totals 14 residues. This chain's CDR3 is CASSIEDRINGYTF. The CDR3 DNA reads as TGTGCCAGTAGTATAGAAGACAGAATAAATGGCTACACCTTC.

The V gene is TRBV29-1, the J gene TRBJ2-5; 7 bases are shared with TRBD2. The germline gives CDR1 SQVTM, CDR2 ANQGSEA. CDR3 length equals 14 residues. With V trimmed by 3 bases and J by 5 bases, 9 bases remained unmatched. The CDR3 region is CSVEPWGGYETQYF. CDR3 in DNA: TGCAGCGTTGAGCCTTGGGGGGGGTATGAGACCCAGTACTTC.